The 31 T cell receptor beta chains listed next were all sequenced from one sample in a study of cytotoxic CD8 clonotypes in ibrutinib-treated CLL. Sequenced by immunoSEQ multiplex PCR; TCRdb stores in-frame clones only, minus some. Among about 17,000 clones listed, around two thirds were seen once. The specimen comprised PBMCs, sampled after 12 months of ibrutinib treatment. Receptors originate from a human donor with chronic lymphocytic leukemia.

This rearrangement joins TRBV18 to TRBJ2-7, with unresolved D. Deletions cut 1 base from V and 5 bases from J, with 3 bases between. Germline CDR1 reads KGHSH; CDR2 reads LQKENI. The CDR3 spans 11 residues. The CDR3 loop reads CASSPRDEQYF. In DNA form, the CDR3 reads TGTGCCAGCTCACCACGAGACGAGCAGTACTTC.

This clone occurred a few times. This rearrangement joins TRBV19 to TRBJ1-4; D might be TRBD1 (5 bases). The CDR3 sequence is 14 residues long. V was clipped by 10 bases and J by 0 bases, with 12 bases between them. Germline values: CDR1 LNHDA, CDR2 SQIVND (reference sequence). The CDR3 is CATRGVATNEKLFF. In DNA, the CDR3 is TGTGCCACGCGGGGGGTTGCAACTAATGAAAAACTGTTTTTT.

The V gene is TRBV19, the J gene TRBJ1-4; TRBD1 aligns across 7 bases. V shed 4 bases, J shed 6 bases, and the junction held 5 bases outside the gene matches. Germline V gene lookup returns CDR1 LNHDA and CDR2 SQIVND (reference sequence). This CDR3 is 14 amino acids long. The CDR3: CASSTGTDYEKLFF. The CDR3 nucleotides are TGTGCCAGTAGTACCGGGACAGATTATGAAAAACTGTTTTTT.

This clone has only one observation. V usage is TRBV7-8 and J usage is TRBJ2-7; weak D call: TRBD2 (5 bases). The CDR3 is 14 amino acids. Trimming took 5 bases from V and 5 from J, leaving 16 bases between them. Germline V gene lookup returns CDR1 SGHVS and CDR2 FQNEAQ. The CDR3 spells CASSPTEVDHEQYF. The CDR3 nucleotides read TGTGCCAGCAGCCCCACGGAGGTTGACCACGAGCAGTACTTC.

This clone appeared a few times. The gene calls are TRBV27 and TRBJ1-2; D perhaps matches TRBD1 (5 bases). Germline CDR1 reads MNHEY; CDR2 reads SMNVEV (reference sequence). Between the trimmed V and J ends, which lost 8 bases and 7 bases, there was a span of 14 bases. This CDR3 has 12 residues. The CDR3 loop is CASFAAGSGYTF. The CDR3 DNA reads TGTGCCAGCTTCGCGGCAGGGAGTGGCTACACCTTC.

This clone was picked up a small number of times. V and J are TRBV19 and TRBJ2-1; D uncertain. Germline CDR1 reads LNHDA; CDR2 reads SQIVND (reference sequence). This CDR3 is 13 amino acids long. V lost 1 base and J lost 6, with 7 bases in between. The CDR3 region is CASSIGSINEQFF. In DNA form, the CDR3 reads TGTGCCAGTAGTATAGGGAGCATCAATGAGCAGTTCTTC.

This chain uses TRBV2 with TRBJ1-3; D is unclear. CDR1 and CDR2 from the germline V gene are SNHLY and FYNNEI. Between the trimmed V and J ends, which lost 5 bases and 3 bases, there was a span of 5 bases. The length of the CDR3 is 12 residues. The CDR3 DNA is TGTGCCAGCAGTACGGATGGAAACACCATATATTTT. The encoded protein is CASSTDGNTIYF.

V is TRBV28 and J is TRBJ1-1; D not resolved. CDR1 and CDR2 (germline): MDHEN, SYDVKM. CDR3 length equals 11 residues. V gave up 7 bases and J gave up 5 bases, with 8 bases separating them. DNA of the CDR3: TGTGCCAGCACCCTAGGGACTGAAGCTTTCTTT. Protein sequence: CASTLGTEAFF.

The CDR3 DNA follows: TGTGCCAGCTCATCACAGGGGAGCGAGCAGTACTTC. It is translated as CASSSQGSEQYF. The chain joins TRBV18 to TRBJ2-7, with 7 bases that match TRBD1. The germline V gene encodes CDR1 KGHSH and CDR2 LQKENI. The CDR3 sequence is 12 residues long. The junction had 4 bases not matched to a gene; V was cut back by 5 bases and J by 6 bases.

The chain has TRBV29-1 and TRBJ2-7; perhaps TRBD2 as D (6 bases). The CDR3 has 11 residues. V lost 7 bases to trimming and J lost 2 bases, with 9 bases between them. Per the germline V gene, CDR1 is SQVTM and CDR2 is ANQGSEA. CDR3 sequence: CSASVAYEQYF. The CDR3 DNA follows: TGCAGCGCTAGCGTTGCCTACGAGCAGTACTTC.

V gene TRBV6-5 combines with J gene TRBJ1-1; no firm D call. The CDR3 loop spans 12 amino acids. V lost 2 bases to trimming and J lost 7 bases, with 8 bases between them. The germline CDR1 and CDR2 sequences are MNHEY and SVGAGI. The CDR3 region is CASSYMGSEAFF. The CDR3 nucleotides are TGTGCCAGCAGTTACATGGGGAGTGAAGCTTTCTTT.

The chain recombines TRBV5-8 with TRBJ1-4, with D possibly TRBD1 on 6 matching bases. V was cut by 4 bases and J by 3 bases, with 16 bases left in between. The CDR3 has 16 residues. Looked up from germline, CDR1 is SGHTS and CDR2 is YDEGEE. CDR3 nucleotide sequence: TGTGCCAGCAGCAACGGGGGCCTCGCTGCTAATGAAAAACTGTTTTTT. It translates to CASSNGGLAANEKLFF.

The rearrangement uses TRBV18 and TRBJ2-3; no firm D call. This CDR3 spans 13 amino acids. V gave up 2 bases and J gave up 0 bases, with 3 bases separating them. Germline CDR1 reads KGHSH; CDR2 reads LQKENI. The CDR3 spells CASSPSSTDTQYF. DNA of the CDR3: TGTGCCAGCTCACCATCGAGCACAGATACGCAGTATTTT.

V usage is TRBV6-5 and J usage is TRBJ2-3; D is unresolved. CDR3 size: 13 residues. The germline V gene has CDR1 MNHEY and CDR2 SVGAGI. With 3 bases removed from V and 2 bases from J, the gap between germline ends came to 6 bases. This CDR3 is CASSYYTTDTQYF. For the CDR3, the DNA is TGTGCCAGCAGTTATTACACCACAGATACGCAGTATTTT.

The rearrangement uses TRBV6-5 and TRBJ2-7; 11 bases align to TRBD1. Germline loops: CDR1 MNHEY, CDR2 SVGAGI. The CDR3 consists of 14 residues. V gave up 6 bases and J gave up 4 bases; unmatched junction bases: 5. CDR3 in DNA: TGTGCCAGCAGCGGGACAGGGGGTGCATACGAGCAGTACTTC. This translates into CASSGTGGAYEQYF.

CDR3 region: CASSVLAVDTQYF. The CDR3 DNA reads as TGTGCCAGCAGCGTACTAGCTGTTGATACGCAGTATTTT. The gene calls are TRBV9 and TRBJ2-3; maybe TRBD2 (5 bases). V shed 1 base and J shed 6 bases, with 9 bases lying between them. CDR1 is SGDLS and CDR2 is YYNGEE in the germline V gene. The CDR3 runs to 13 residues.

The genes are TRBV11-1 and TRBJ2-2; possibly TRBD2 for D (5 bases). V dropped 0 bases and J dropped 7 bases, with 9 bases sitting between them. This CDR3 region has 14 residues. Per the germline V gene, CDR1 is SGHAT and CDR2 is FQDESV (reference sequence). CDR3 in DNA: TGTGCCAGCAGCTTAGCCGGGGAGCGCGGGGAGCTGTTTTTT. This codes for CASSLAGERGELFF.

The J gene is TRBJ2-5, the V gene TRBV2; D gene unclear. CDR3 length equals 16 residues. Deletions cut 5 bases from V and 6 bases from J, with 22 bases between. In germline, CDR1 is SNHLY, CDR2 FYNNEI. The DNA of the CDR3 is TGTGCCAGCAGTCCGACGGTTTTCGGATCTCTCCAGACCCAGTACTTC. This gives the protein CASSPTVFGSLQTQYF.

The CDR3 sequence: CASSLVGGYNEQFF. CDR3 DNA sequence: TGTGCCAGCAGTTTAGTGGGGGGCTACAATGAGCAGTTCTTC. This sequence joins TRBV27 and TRBJ2-1, with a weak D call TRBD2 (6 bases). Trimming took off 2 bases at V and 3 bases at J, with 8 bases between the two ends. This CDR3 contains 14 residues. The germline V gene encodes CDR1 MNHEY and CDR2 SMNVEV (reference sequence).

This clone came up once. The chain has TRBV5-1 and TRBJ2-1; a weak D match, TRBD2 (5 bases). Germline V CDR1 and CDR2: SGHRS, YFSETQ. V lost 0 bases and J 1 base, leaving 11 bases between the germline ends. The length of the CDR3 is 16 residues. The CDR3 reads CASSLDAGGSYNEQFF. CDR3 in DNA: TGCGCCAGCAGCTTGGATGCGGGTGGGTCCTACAATGAGCAGTTCTTC. Variable domain in full (rest from reference TRBV5-1 and TRBJ2-1): KAGVTQTPRYLIKTRGQQVTLSCSPISGHRSVSWYQQTPGQGLQFLFEYFSETQRNKGNFPGRFSGRQFSNSRSEMNVSTLELGDSALYLCASSLDAGGSYNEQFFGPGTRLTVL.

The chain uses TRBV10-3 and TRBJ2-7; 9 bases fit TRBD1. V gave up 4 bases and J gave up 0 bases; unmatched junction bases: 4. CDR3 length: 15 residues. The germline V gene has CDR1 ENHRY and CDR2 SYGVKD. CDR3 loop: CAISGPDRGSYEQYF. CDR3 sequence (DNA): TGTGCCATCAGTGGACCGGACAGGGGCTCCTACGAGCAGTACTTC.

This clone turned up a few times. This chain uses TRBV5-1 with TRBJ2-6; D may be TRBD1 or TRBD2 (5 bases each). Germline CDR1 SGHRS, CDR2 YFSETQ. The CDR3 totals 17 residues. With 1 base removed from V and 0 bases from J, the gap between germline ends came to 11 bases. The CDR3: CASSLRGTTSGANVLTF. CDR3 in DNA: TGCGCCAGCAGCTTGAGAGGGACCACCTCTGGGGCCAACGTCCTGACTTTC. The full variable domain, in which reference TRBV5-1 and TRBJ2-6 provide the parts outside the CDR3, is KAGVTQTPRYLIKTRGQQVTLSCSPISGHRSVSWYQQTPGQGLQFLFEYFSETQRNKGNFPGRFSGRQFSNSRSEMNVSTLELGDSALYLCASSLRGTTSGANVLTFGAGSRLTVL.

This clone was seen only a few times. The rearrangement links TRBV6-5 to TRBJ1-2; D unresolved. CDR3 length equals 14 residues. The ends were cut back, 0 bases at V and 7 bases at J, with 12 bases in the middle. Per the germline V gene, CDR1 is MNHEY and CDR2 is SVGAGI. CDR3 in amino acids: CASSYSAGIGGYTF. Written as DNA, the CDR3 is TGTGCCAGCAGTTACTCGGCCGGGATTGGTGGCTACACCTTC.

The chain recombines TRBV5-1 with TRBJ2-7; TRBD2 matches 7 bases. Germline CDR1 SGHRS, CDR2 YFSETQ. CDR3 length: 14 amino acids. The trim removed 2 bases at V and 0 bases at J, leaving 2 bases unmatched. The CDR3 loop is CASSFSGDSYEQYF. The CDR3, as DNA: TGCGCCAGCAGCTTCAGCGGGGACTCCTACGAGCAGTACTTC.

This clone was recorded a few times. The rearrangement uses TRBV7-9 and TRBJ2-7; weak D call: TRBD1 (6 bases). The V end lost 4 bases, the J end lost 4 bases, and 17 bases lay between the germline ends. The germline CDR1 and CDR2 sequences are SEHNR and FQNEAQ (reference sequence). The CDR3 length is 15 residues. In DNA, the CDR3 is TGTGCCAGCAGCTCCCATGAGGGGGTATCGTACGAGCAGTACTTC. This encodes CASSSHEGVSYEQYF.

This clone was seen a few times. The chain carries TRBV7-9 and TRBJ2-7, with 7 bases matching TRBD2. J was trimmed by 7 bases and V by 3 bases; bases with no gene match: 12. The length of the CDR3 is 15 residues. Germline V gene lookup returns CDR1 SEHNR and CDR2 FQNEAQ (reference sequence). The CDR3 here is CASSLVLAESGEQYF. The CDR3 DNA reads TGTGCCAGCAGCTTGGTCCTAGCGGAGTCGGGGGAGCAGTACTTC.

This clone was counted only a few times. This sequence joins TRBV4-2 and TRBJ2-1, with D maybe TRBD2 (5 bases). V gave up 1 base and J gave up 8 bases, with 18 bases separating them. The CDR3 covers 16 residues. CDR1 LGHNA and CDR2 YNFKEQ come from the germline V gene. This CDR3 reads CASSQGYGNSADEQFF. The CDR3 nucleotides are TGTGCCAGCAGCCAAGGTTACGGGAATTCAGCGGATGAGCAGTTCTTC.

The CDR3: CASSDPSGTGNTGELFF. As DNA, the CDR3 is TGTGCCAGCAGCGACCCGTCGGGGACAGGGAACACCGGGGAGCTGTTTTTT. The chain couples TRBV9 to TRBJ2-2; 8 positions match TRBD1. This CDR3 has 17 amino acids. The germline V gene has CDR1 SGDLS and CDR2 YYNGEE. With V trimmed by 3 bases and J by 1 base, 8 bases remained unmatched.

The J gene is TRBJ1-2, the V gene TRBV2, with D perhaps matching TRBD1 (5 bases). Trimming took off 7 bases at V and 5 bases at J, with 14 bases between the two ends. Germline CDR1 and CDR2: SNHLY and FYNNEI. The CDR3 is 13 residues long. Here the CDR3 reads CASNRGGGYGYTF. The DNA for the CDR3 is TGTGCCAGCAACCGCGGCGGGGGTTATGGCTACACCTTC.

In this sample, this clone turned up once. This chain links TRBV2 with TRBJ2-7; 11 positions match TRBD2. V dropped 4 bases and J dropped 2; count of bases not matched to a gene: 4. Germline values: CDR1 SNHLY, CDR2 FYNNEI. The CDR3 contains 15 residues. The CDR3 loop reads CASSAGTSGTYEQYF. For the CDR3, the DNA is TGTGCCAGCAGTGCTGGGACTAGCGGAACCTACGAGCAGTACTTC.

This clone came up a few times. The chain recombines TRBV4-2 with TRBJ1-4; 9 bases match TRBD1. V dropped 3 bases and J dropped 4; count of bases not matched to a gene: 6. Germline V gene sequence: CDR1 LGHNA, CDR2 YNFKEQ. This CDR3 is 16 amino acids long. In DNA, the CDR3 is TGTGCCAGCAGCCAGGAACAGGGGGCGCGTAATGAAAAACTGTTTTTT. It codes for CASSQEQGARNEKLFF.